Listed here is a single TCR beta chain. The antigen is undetermined. CDR3 length equals 12 residues. The V and J ends lost 5 bases and 3 bases respectively, with 6 bases between them. CDR1 SGHTA and CDR2 FQGNSA come from the germline V gene. The data are from a study of shared clonotypes between healthy human individuals. Study information: CD4 naive and memory got three plates each, CD8 naive two, CD8 memory one. Points from the study as a whole: Generation probability values for non-shared clonotypes were lower than those for clonotypes shared by all four donors. In having few donors, the study represented limited genetic and exposure-history diversity.

Sorted-subset replicate PCR reactions were performed with roughly 200 ng DNA, corresponding to tens of thousands of T cell genomes. TCRdb keeps only in-frame clones here, not all; method: immunoSEQ multiplex PCR. The sample has more than 900,000 clones; about 84% are singletons. The chain couples TRBV7-2 to TRBJ2-3; D not certain. Sequencing was carried out using memory CD4+ T cells from PBMCs. The subset is: CD45RA-negative fraction. This clonotype was obtained from a man younger than 30 in good health. Some clones in this sample may be carry-over from other donors' samples. For the CDR3, the DNA is TGTGCCAGCAGCCAACGAACAGATACGCAGTATTTT. This translates into CASSQRTDTQYF.